These 18 T cell receptor beta chains share one sample of origin, sequenced in a study of post-analysis software for immune sequencing data. Regarding the study as a whole: Comparison of patients with controls showed roughly five TRBV segments more frequent in patients, TRBV5-6, TRBV5-1 and TRBV20-1 among them.

Which antigens these TCRs recognize remains unknown. Prepared libraries of TCR beta cDNA carried unique molecular identifiers. TCRdb reprocessed the PCR reads via MiXCR and lists one record per CDR3 protein. The sample contains 600,000 to 750,000 distinct CDR3 sequences, 55% to 60% of which appear only once. What was sequenced was blood. These receptors were taken from a girl aged 2-10 years with multiple sclerosis.

The chain employs TRBV2 and TRBJ1-1; 7 bases agree with TRBD1. Germline V lookup: CDR1 SNHLY, CDR2 FYNNEI. The CDR3 runs 18 residues. Trimming removed 7 bases from V and 4 bases from J; junction bases left unmatched: 21. The CDR3 loop reads CASKMTGPSLILSTEAFF. As DNA, the CDR3 is TGTGCCAGCAAAATGACAGGGCCAAGTCTAATTTTGAGCACTGAAGCTTTCTTT. Combining the CDR3 with reference TRBV2 and TRBJ1-1 gives the whole variable domain EPEVTQTPSHQVTQMGQEVILRCVPISNHLYFYWYRQILGQKVEFLVSFYNNEISEKSEIFDDQFSVERPDGSNFTLKIRSTKLEDSAMYFCASKMTGPSLILSTEAFFGQGTRLTVV.

V and J are TRBV2 and TRBJ2-7; D is ambiguous. The CDR3 consists of 11 residues. CDR1 is SNHLY, CDR2 FYNNEI, per germline. V was shortened by 10 bases and J by 0 bases, with 7 bases between the two germline ends. The DNA of the CDR3 is TGTGCCACCTCACACTCCTACGAGCAGTACTTC. Amino acid sequence: CATSHSYEQYF. The whole variable domain, filled in from reference TRBV2 and TRBJ2-7, reads EPEVTQTPSHQVTQMGQEVILRCVPISNHLYFYWYRQILGQKVEFLVSFYNNEISEKSEIFDDQFSVERPDGSNFTLKIRSTKLEDSAMYFCATSHSYEQYFGPGTRLTVT.

The chain has TRBV7-2 and TRBJ1-2; a weak D match, TRBD1 (6 bases). Trimming stripped 5 bases from V and 0 bases from J, with 10 bases between. Germline values: CDR1 SGHTA, CDR2 FQGNSA. CDR3 length: 14 residues. This CDR3 reads CASSRTETNYGYTF. CDR3 nucleotides: TGTGCCAGCAGCCGGACAGAAACTAACTATGGCTACACCTTC.

V gene TRBV20-1 combines with J gene TRBJ2-1; 7 bases are shared with TRBD2. After removal of 2 bases from V and 4 bases from J, the junction contained 2 bases not matched to a gene. There are 13 residues in the CDR3. Germline CDR1 is DFQATT and CDR2 is SNEGSKA (reference sequence). DNA for the CDR3: TGCAGTGCTAGATCCGGGGGGTACAATGAGCAGTTCTTC. Residues: CSARSGGYNEQFF.

The V and J genes are TRBV7-9 and TRBJ2-1; 8 nucleotides match TRBD2. The ends lost 4 bases at V and 1 base at J; junction bases unmatched: 6. This CDR3 has 16 residues. Germline V lookup: CDR1 SEHNR, CDR2 FQNEAQ (reference sequence). CDR3 sequence: CASSSKRESSYNEQFF. CDR3 nucleotides: TGTGCCAGCAGCTCCAAGCGGGAGTCGTCCTACAATGAGCAGTTCTTC.

The genes are TRBV20-1 and TRBJ1-1, with D perhaps matching TRBD1 (5 bases). The V end lost 4 bases, the J end lost 0 bases, and 12 bases lay between the germline ends. The germline V gene has CDR1 DFQATT and CDR2 SNEGSKA (reference sequence). The CDR3 length is 14 residues. The CDR3 reads CSAIEDRVNTEAFF. The CDR3 nucleotides read TGCAGTGCTATAGAAGACAGAGTGAACACTGAAGCTTTCTTT.

The J gene is TRBJ2-3, the V gene TRBV27; unclear D gene. The CDR3 is 14 residues long. Trimming removed 3 bases from V and 2 bases from J, with 9 bases in between. Germline-derived CDR1 and CDR2 are MNHEY and SMNVEV (reference sequence). CDR3 loop: CASSLHEFTDTQYF. The CDR3 DNA reads TGTGCCAGCAGTTTGCATGAATTCACAGATACGCAGTATTTT.

This clonotype came up a few times. The V gene is TRBV7-2, the J gene TRBJ2-1; D not certain. This CDR3 has 12 residues. V shed 3 bases and J shed 7 bases, with 7 bases lying between them. Per germline, CDR1 SGHTA and CDR2 FQGNSA. CDR3 region: CASSLGINEQFF. In DNA form, the CDR3 reads TGTGCCAGCAGCTTGGGGATAAATGAGCAGTTCTTC.

The V call is TRBV3-1, the J call TRBJ2-1; 14 bases agree with TRBD2. Germline assignment: CDR1 LGHDT and CDR2 YNNKEL (reference sequence). V dropped 4 bases and J dropped 13; count of bases not matched to a gene: 3. The CDR3 has 13 amino acids. Here the CDR3 reads CASSLGTSGSQFF. CDR3 nucleotide sequence: TGTGCCAGCAGCCTAGGGACTAGCGGGAGCCAGTTCTTC.

V is TRBV4-2 and J is TRBJ1-1; 7 bases are shared with TRBD1. Trimming took 0 bases from V and 0 from J; bases not matched to a gene: 4. In germline, CDR1 is LGHNA, CDR2 YNFKEQ. This CDR3 comprises 16 residues. Here the CDR3 DNA reads TGTGCCAGCAGCCAAGAGTGGGGACAGTTGAACACTGAAGCTTTCTTT. This encodes CASSQEWGQLNTEAFF.

This rearrangement joins TRBV18 to TRBJ2-7, with D perhaps TRBD1 or TRBD2 (5 bases each). V was cut by 0 bases and J by 2 bases, with 11 bases left in between. The CDR3 contains 15 residues. Germline V gene lookup returns CDR1 KGHSH and CDR2 LQKENI. The CDR3 region is CASSPPRDPTYEQYF. Here the CDR3 DNA reads TGTGCCAGCTCACCACCGAGGGACCCGACCTACGAGCAGTACTTC.

The rearrangement links TRBV4-2 to TRBJ2-5, with a weak D call TRBD2 (5 bases). The CDR3 extends over 18 amino acids. V was clipped by 1 base and J by 5 bases, with 23 bases between them. Germline V gene lookup returns CDR1 LGHNA and CDR2 YNFKEQ. This CDR3 reads CASSQVASLLAVRETQYF. The CDR3 nucleotides are TGTGCCAGCAGCCAAGTAGCGAGTCTTCTAGCAGTAAGGGAGACCCAGTACTTC.

The chain has TRBV10-3 and TRBJ2-7; D ambiguous. Germline values: CDR1 ENHRY, CDR2 SYGVKD. This CDR3 is built from 15 residues. V shed 0 bases and J shed 0 bases, with 9 bases lying between them. CDR3 nucleotide sequence: TGTGCCATCAGTGAGTCAAGAGTAAGCTCCTACGAGCAGTACTTC. The encoded protein is CAISESRVSSYEQYF.

The chain employs TRBV5-5 and TRBJ2-7, with a tentative D call TRBD1 (7 bases). Germline V gene lookup returns CDR1 SGHKS and CDR2 YYEKEE (reference sequence). The CDR3 contains 17 residues. V lost 4 bases and J lost 6, with 26 bases in between. CDR3 coding DNA: TGTGCCAGCAGCGCCGGGACAGCCAAAGTGGGACTTGGCGAGCAGTACTTC. It codes for CASSAGTAKVGLGEQYF.

The chain recombines TRBV10-2 with TRBJ2-7; the D is unclear. There are 15 residues in the CDR3. Germline V gives CDR1 WSHSY, CDR2 SAAADI. The V gene lost 2 bases and the J gene lost 1 base, with 12 bases spanning the gap. The CDR3 here is CASSEPPDGSYEQYF. The CDR3 coding sequence is TGCGCCAGCAGTGAGCCGCCCGACGGATCCTACGAGCAGTACTTC.

The V and J genes are TRBV20-1 and TRBJ2-7, with 8 bases fitting TRBD2. Germline V gene lookup returns CDR1 DFQATT and CDR2 SNEGSKA (reference sequence). With 1 base clipped from V and 7 bases from J, the junction kept 9 bases outside the gene matches. The CDR3 extends over 14 amino acids. The CDR3 loop is CSARGVREVNEQYF. The DNA of the CDR3 is TGCAGTGCTAGAGGGGTGCGGGAGGTGAATGAGCAGTACTTC.

The CDR3 protein is CASSYRGRNYGYTF. CDR3 coding DNA: TGTGCCAGCAGTTACAGGGGTAGGAACTATGGCTACACCTTC. V gene TRBV27 combines with J gene TRBJ1-2, with 7 bases identical to TRBD1. Germline CDR1 and CDR2: MNHEY and SMNVEV (reference sequence). This CDR3 region has 14 residues. Trimming removed 4 bases from V and 2 bases from J; junction bases left unmatched: 4.

The CDR3 DNA follows: TGTGCCAGCAGCTTGGGGAGTGGACTAGTCCGGGTAGAGCAGTTCTTC. This translates into CASSLGSGLVRVEQFF. The chain has TRBV5-5 and TRBJ2-1, with TRBD2 matching over 7 bases. This CDR3 comprises 16 residues. Germline V CDR1 and CDR2: SGHKS, YYEKEE (reference sequence). V trimming: 0 bases; J trimming: 10 bases; junction bases outside the gene matches: 13.